These 15 T cell receptor beta chains came from one sample sequenced in a study of T cells after yellow fever vaccination. Each CDR3 protein gets one entry after TCRdb re-called the 5' RACE reads with MiXCR. This repertoire shows around 180,000 distinct CDR3 sequences, approximately 6.2% found once; its top ten account for 2.9%. The sequencing here drew on CD4+ T cells sorted from PBMCs, taken on the day of the first yellow fever vaccination. Source of these receptors: a man aged 18-30 years who received the YFV17D yellow fever vaccine.

This clonotype was seen ten or more times. This chain uses TRBV12-3 or TRBV12-4 with TRBJ2-2; 14 positions match TRBD2. The CDR3 spans 16 residues. V trimming: 5 bases; J trimming: 4 bases; junction bases outside the gene matches: 3. CDR3 coding DNA: TGTGCCAGCAGTGGACTAGCGGGGGGCCCCACCGGGGAGCTGTTTTTT. Protein: CASSGLAGGPTGELFF.

This clonotype was seen more than once but under ten times. The chain is built from TRBV7-9 and TRBJ2-2, with TRBD1 as a possible D gene (5 bases). Trimming cost V 5 bases and J 2 bases, with 12 bases left between them. This CDR3 has 15 residues. CDR1 and CDR2 (germline): SEHNR, FQNEAQ (reference sequence). The CDR3 reads CASSIGVGNTGELFF. The CDR3 coding sequence is TGTGCCAGCAGCATAGGGGTTGGAAACACCGGGGAGCTGTTTTTT.

Written as DNA, the CDR3 is TGTGCCAGCAGTCTAGCGGGGGGTACCTTGGGTGAGCAGTTCTTC. Translating gives CASSLAGGTLGEQFF. V and J are TRBV7-8 and TRBJ2-1; TRBD2 matches at 11 bases. This CDR3 region has 15 residues. The junction had 10 bases not matched to a gene; V was cut back by 6 bases and J by 9 bases. Germline values: CDR1 SGHVS, CDR2 FQNEAQ.

This clonotype has only a few counts. The chain links TRBV4-2 to TRBJ1-5; TRBD1 matches 7 bases. Trimming cost V 2 bases and J 4 bases; bases outside gene matches: 8. This CDR3 is built from 16 residues. CDR1 and CDR2 from the germline V gene are LGHNA and YNFKEQ. CDR3 DNA: TGTGCCAGCAGCCAAAGACAGGGCGCTTGGAATCAGCCCCAGCATTTT. As protein: CASSQRQGAWNQPQHF.

This clonotype came up a few times. V and J are TRBV2 and TRBJ1-5; tentatively, D is TRBD1 (6 bases). The CDR3 sequence is 15 residues long. Trimming left V 2 bases short and J 2 bases short, with 10 bases between. Looked up from germline, CDR1 is SNHLY and CDR2 is FYNNEI. CDR3 sequence: CASSEWGAGNQPQHF. In DNA form, the CDR3 reads TGTGCCAGCAGTGAATGGGGGGCGGGCAATCAGCCCCAGCATTTT.

The chain employs TRBV11-2 and TRBJ1-6, with TRBD1 as a possible D gene (5 bases). Germline V gives CDR1 SGHAT, CDR2 FQNNGV. Trimming cost V 4 bases and J 5 bases, with 12 bases left between them. The CDR3 is 15 residues long. The CDR3 DNA reads as TGTGCCAGCAGCTGGTCGGGGGGGAATAATTCACCCCTCCACTTT. Its translation: CASSWSGGNNSPLHF. Full variable domain (outside the CDR3, taken from reference TRBV11-2 and TRBJ1-6): EAGVAQSPRYKIIEKRQSVAFWCNPISGHATLYWYQQILGQGPKLLIQFQNNGVVDDSQLPKDRFSAERLKGVDSTLKIQPAKLEDSAVYLCASSWSGGNNSPLHFGNGTRLTVT.

This clonotype occurred a few times. J is TRBJ1-3 and V is TRBV6-1, with D unclear. V was pared by 2 bases and J by 0 bases, with 5 bases between. The CDR3 length is 14 residues. Germline V gives CDR1 MNHNS, CDR2 SASEGT. Here the CDR3 reads CASSEHSSGNTIYF. The CDR3 region has the DNA TGTGCCAGCAGTGAACACAGCTCTGGAAACACCATATATTTT.

This clonotype was seen at least ten times. The chain is built from TRBV11-2 and TRBJ2-1; D gene unclear. The V gene lost 5 bases and the J gene lost 1 base, with 21 bases spanning the gap. The CDR3 runs to 18 residues. Germline-derived CDR1 and CDR2 are SGHAT and FQNNGV. Here the CDR3 DNA reads TGTGCCAGCAGCCACCCGATCATACGTAGACGGTCCTACAATGAGCAGTTCTTC. Translated: CASSHPIIRRRSYNEQFF.

A note on this clonotype: With a much larger clone just one base away, this may be a read error. V usage is TRBV28 and J usage is TRBJ2-1, with TRBD2 matching over 9 bases. From germline, CDR1 is MDHEN and CDR2 SYDVKM. The CDR3 covers 15 residues. The CDR3, as DNA: TGTGCCAGCAGTCCCCCGACTAGCGGCTACAATGGGCAGTTCTTC. Protein: CASSPPTSGYNGQFF. Filled out from reference TRBV28 and TRBJ2-1, the complete variable domain reads DVKVTQSSRYLVKRTGEKVFLECVQDMDHENMFWYRQDPGLGLRLIYFSYDVKMKEKGDIPEGYSVSREKKERFSLILESASTNQTSMYLCASSPPTSGYNGQFFGPGTRLTVL.

This clonotype was seen a few times. The chain combines TRBV10-3 with TRBJ2-3, with 10 bases aligning to TRBD2. Looked up from germline, CDR1 is ENHRY and CDR2 is SYGVKD. CDR3 length equals 16 residues. The junction had 6 bases not matched to a gene; V was cut back by 2 bases and J by 4 bases. In DNA, the CDR3 is TGTGCCATCAGTGAGAGGAAGCGGGGGGGCCCAGATACGCAGTATTTT. Translation: CAISERKRGGPDTQYF.

CDR3 loop: CASSVAPTGTGGANGYTF. The CDR3 DNA is TGTGCCAGCAGCGTCGCGCCGACCGGGACAGGGGGCGCAAATGGCTACACCTTC. This chain connects TRBV6-1 to TRBJ1-2; 12 positions match TRBD1. CDR1 is MNHNS, CDR2 SASEGT, per germline. Trimming at V came to 6 bases and at J to 6 bases, leaving 17 bases not matched to a gene. This CDR3 is built from 18 residues.

This chain connects TRBV29-1 to TRBJ2-5, with a tentative D call TRBD1 (5 bases). The CDR3 contains 14 residues. Germline CDR1 and CDR2: SQVTM and ANQGSEA. V gave up 4 bases and J gave up 5 bases, with 17 bases separating them. Here the CDR3 reads CSVAHRQGGETQYF. Written as DNA, the CDR3 is TGCAGCGTTGCACACCGCCAGGGTGGGGAGACCCAGTACTTC.

This clonotype has at least ten counts. This chain's CDR3 is CASSLSSTGKSEAFF. CDR3 nucleotides: TGTGCCAGCAGCCTATCGTCTACAGGAAAATCCGAAGCTTTCTTT. The rearrangement joins TRBV3-1 to TRBJ1-1, with D possibly being TRBD1 (5 bases). CDR3 length: 15 amino acids. CDR1 is LGHDT and CDR2 is YNNKEL in the germline V gene (reference sequence). V lost 4 bases and J lost 8, with 20 bases in between.

This clonotype was seen more than once but under ten times. The chain joins TRBV4-3 to TRBJ1-2, with D unclear. Germline V gene lookup returns CDR1 LGHNA and CDR2 YSLEER. This CDR3 comprises 13 residues. The germline V and J ends were trimmed by 8 bases and 5 bases, with 15 bases remaining between them. Here the CDR3 reads CASSQQVMYGYTF. The DNA of the CDR3 is TGCGCCAGCTCTCAGCAAGTAATGTATGGCTACACCTTC.

This clonotype showed up many times. The V and J genes are TRBV10-2 and TRBJ2-1; 8 nucleotides agree with TRBD2. The CDR3 loop spans 12 amino acids. Germline trimming cut 8 bases from V and 4 bases from J; bases unmatched to any gene: 1. Germline CDR1 is WSHSY and CDR2 is SAAADI. The CDR3: CASRLAYNEQFF. DNA of the CDR3: TGCGCCAGCCGACTAGCGTACAATGAGCAGTTCTTC.